This T cell receptor beta chain was identified during a study of T cell changes during pregnancy in multiple sclerosis. This clone appeared once. Profiled with immunoSEQ multiplex PCR; TCRdb holds only in-frame clones, not every one. The data contain 65,000 to 90,000 clones, around 90% of them singletons. This CDR3 region has 15 residues. Germline V CDR1 and CDR2: MGHRA, YSYEKL. The chain couples TRBV4-1 to TRBJ2-5, with a possible D match to TRBD2 (6 bases). The J call is uncertain, as TRBJ2-7 better fits the DNA end. Sequenced here: PBMCs, sampled in the first trimester of pregnancy. The receptor comes from a female donor in good health, serving as a control in a pregnancy study. Some clones in this sample may be carry-over from other donors' samples. CDR3 DNA: TGCGCCAGCAGCCAAGGGATACGGGGGACTTACGAGCAGTACTTC. Residues: CASSQGIRGTYEQYF.